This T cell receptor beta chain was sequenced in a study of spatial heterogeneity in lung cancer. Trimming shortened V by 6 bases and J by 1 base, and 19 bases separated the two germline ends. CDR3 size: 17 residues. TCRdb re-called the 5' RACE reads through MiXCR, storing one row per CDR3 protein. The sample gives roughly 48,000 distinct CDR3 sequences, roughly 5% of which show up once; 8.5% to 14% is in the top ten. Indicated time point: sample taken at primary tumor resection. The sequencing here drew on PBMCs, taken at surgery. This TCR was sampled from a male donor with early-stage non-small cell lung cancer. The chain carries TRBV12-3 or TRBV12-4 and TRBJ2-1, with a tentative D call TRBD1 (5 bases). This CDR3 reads CASSLRGTGTSYNEQFF. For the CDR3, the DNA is TGTGCCAGCAGCCTAAGGGGTACAGGAACTTCCTACAATGAGCAGTTCTTC.